The 14 T cell receptor beta chains given below trace back to one sample, sequenced in a study of cytomegalovirus exposure and HLA in healthy donors (dated by TCRdb to 2016 to 2017). The method was the immunoSEQ multiplex PCR assay. This is the immuneACCESS table as TCRdb keeps it, with only in-frame sequences that have V and J called. A part of the clones is gone; compared with another copy, unresolved V genes explain less than half, and the rest is unexplained. Present in this sample are roughly 100,000 clones, roughly nine tenths of which were seen just once. The ten largest clones add up to 3% to 4% of the sample. The sample consisted of PBMCs. These receptors all come from a woman in her late teens or twenties in good health and CMV-seropositive.

This chain joins TRBV4-2 and TRBJ2-7; D is perhaps TRBD2 (6 bases). This CDR3 has 15 amino acids. The germline gives CDR1 LGHNA, CDR2 YNFKEQ. The V end lost 4 bases, the J end lost 3 bases, and 16 bases lay between the germline ends. The chain's CDR3 is CASSLNTGTYYEQYF. As DNA, the CDR3 is TGTGCCAGCAGCCTTAACACTGGGACTTACTACGAGCAGTACTTC.

V usage is TRBV15 and J usage is TRBJ1-3; D might be TRBD1 (5 bases). This CDR3 region has 16 residues. V lost 1 base to trimming and J lost 0 bases, with 10 bases between them. Germline V gives CDR1 LNHNV, CDR2 YYDKDF (reference sequence). This CDR3 reads CATSRGTGVSGNTIYF. Written as DNA, the CDR3 is TGTGCCACCAGCAGAGGGACGGGGGTCTCTGGAAACACCATATATTTT. Filled out from reference TRBV15 and TRBJ1-3, the complete variable domain reads DAMVIQNPRYQVTQFGKPVTLSCSQTLNHNVMYWYQQKSSQAPKLLFHYYDKDFNNEADTPDNFQSRRPNTSFCFLDIRSPGLGDTAMYLCATSRGTGVSGNTIYFGEGSWLTVV.

The chain links TRBV27 to TRBJ1-1; a possible D gene is TRBD1 (5 bases). Between the trimmed V and J ends, which lost 2 bases and 4 bases, there was a span of 8 bases. The CDR3 spans 13 residues. The germline V gene encodes CDR1 MNHEY and CDR2 SMNVEV (reference sequence). The CDR3, as DNA: TGTGCCAGCAGTTTAGGGGGGTTCACTGAAGCTTTCTTT. Translated: CASSLGGFTEAFF.

The J gene is TRBJ2-7, the V gene TRBV4-2; possible D gene TRBD1, 6 bases. Trimming took off 1 base at V and 4 bases at J, with 11 bases between the two ends. Germline assignment: CDR1 LGHNA and CDR2 YNFKEQ. The CDR3 length is 14 residues. The CDR3 region has the DNA TGTGCCAGCAGCCAAGGCCCAGGGGAGTACGAGCAGTACTTC. Its translation: CASSQGPGEYEQYF.

This clone has just a few counts. The chain recombines TRBV7-9 with TRBJ1-6, with D possibly matching TRBD1 (6 bases). V was cut by 5 bases and J by 7 bases, with 18 bases left in between. The V gene's germline CDR1 is SEHNR and CDR2 FQNEAQ (reference sequence). The CDR3 is made up of 16 amino acids. For the CDR3, the DNA is TGTGCCAGCAGCCATACCGGGGGGGCTTTGAATTCACCCCTCCACTTT. Protein product: CASSHTGGALNSPLHF.

V and J are TRBV5-1 and TRBJ2-7, with D perhaps matching TRBD1 (6 bases). Germline V gives CDR1 SGHRS, CDR2 YFSETQ. CDR3 size: 15 residues. V lost 2 bases to trimming and J lost 3 bases, with 15 bases between them. This CDR3 is CASSFFEGHFYEQYF. DNA for the CDR3: TGCGCCAGCAGCTTCTTCGAGGGACACTTCTACGAGCAGTACTTC.

This chain uses TRBV12-5 with TRBJ2-7; tentative D call: TRBD2 (7 bases). The CDR3 runs to 14 residues. Germline CDR1 and CDR2: LGHNT and FRNRAP. Deletions cut 3 bases from V and 7 bases from J, with 16 bases between. The CDR3 protein is CASGLGGRAGEQYF. CDR3 DNA: TGTGCTAGTGGTTTAGGGGGGAGGGCTGGGGAGCAGTACTTC.

CDR3 amino acids: CASSLRLAGSYEQYF. The DNA for the CDR3 is TGTGCCAGCAGTTTAAGACTAGCGGGGTCGTACGAGCAGTACTTC. V usage is TRBV28 and J usage is TRBJ2-7, with 11 bases identical to TRBD2. This CDR3 region has 15 residues. Germline CDR1 and CDR2: MDHEN and SYDVKM. Trimming at V came to 2 bases and at J to 4 bases, leaving 4 bases not matched to a gene.

The chain recombines TRBV29-1 with TRBJ2-3, with TRBD1 matching 8 bases. This CDR3 has 14 amino acids. Germline V CDR1 and CDR2: SQVTM, ANQGSEA. Losses at the gene ends were 1 base for V and 6 bases for J; bases not matched to a gene: 6. For the CDR3, the DNA is TGCAGCGTTGAAGTAACAGGGGGTTGGGATACGCAGTATTTT. Its protein product is CSVEVTGGWDTQYF.

The count of this clone is one. The J gene is TRBJ1-6, the V gene TRBV5-6, with D tentatively TRBD1 (6 bases). The CDR3 runs to 14 residues. The germline V gene encodes CDR1 SGHDT and CDR2 YYEEEE. V lost 1 base, J lost 6 bases, and 8 bases lay in between. Here the CDR3 DNA reads TGTGCCAGCAGCTTGACAGGGTTTAATTCACCCCTCCACTTT. This codes for CASSLTGFNSPLHF.

This chain connects TRBV5-1 to TRBJ2-7, with TRBD2 matching over 12 bases. Germline CDR1 is SGHRS and CDR2 is YFSETQ. The J segment lost 5 bases and the V segment lost 0 bases, leaving 3 bases of the junction unmatched. There are 15 residues in the CDR3. CDR3 protein: CASSLGLAGVDEQYF. For the CDR3, the DNA is TGCGCCAGCAGCTTGGGACTAGCGGGAGTGGACGAGCAGTACTTC.

The chain carries TRBV18 and TRBJ2-5, with 9 bases matching TRBD1. The germline V gene has CDR1 KGHSH and CDR2 LQKENI. This CDR3 has 13 amino acids. Trimming cost V 5 bases and J 5 bases; bases outside gene matches: 3. The CDR3 DNA reads TGTGCCAGCTCAAGGGACAGGGATGAGACCCAGTACTTC. This translates into CASSRDRDETQYF. Full variable domain (outside the CDR3, taken from reference TRBV18 and TRBJ2-5): NAGVMQNPRHLVRRRGQEARLRCSPMKGHSHVYWYRQLPEEGLKFMVYLQKENIIDESGMPKERFSAEFPKEGPSILRIQQVVRGDSAAYFCASSRDRDETQYFGPGTRLLVL.

This chain joins TRBV4-1 and TRBJ1-2; D might be TRBD1 (6 bases). The germline V and J ends were trimmed by 0 bases and 4 bases, with 15 bases remaining between them. CDR3 size: 16 residues. Looked up from germline, CDR1 is MGHRA and CDR2 is YSYEKL. The CDR3 DNA is TGCGCCAGCAGCCAAGACGACAGGCGTCGGGGCTATGGCTACACCTTC. Its translation: CASSQDDRRRGYGYTF.

This rearrangement joins TRBV9 to TRBJ1-3, with a possible D match to TRBD1 (5 bases). V was cut by 4 bases and J by 8 bases, with 25 bases left in between. CDR3 length equals 17 residues. The V gene's germline CDR1 is SGDLS and CDR2 YYNGEE. The CDR3, as DNA: TGTGCCAGCAGCACGCGGGGGGACTCTCGGCAGGGACACACCATATATTTT. It translates to CASSTRGDSRQGHTIYF.